This TCR beta chain derives from a study of cytomegalovirus exposure and HLA in healthy donors. Trimming pared 0 bases from V and 1 base from J, leaving 16 bases between. Germline CDR1 reads MGHRA; CDR2 reads YSYEKL. The CDR3 is 17 residues long. Both 60 Vbeta primers and 13 Jbeta primers went into the PCR. In the original analysis: Around 12 million of tens of millions of unique TCR beta chains were shared, per a later count. The protocol was immunoSEQ multiplex PCR, while the TCRdb copy is restricted to in-frame clones and leaves out a portion. From that table come the V and J calls and clone size; the DNA was used to work out D and trimming. The record lists roughly 76,000 clones, of which the ten most abundant hold roughly 2.6%.

The gene calls are TRBV4-1 and TRBJ2-7, with D possibly being TRBD1 (5 bases). The sample comprised PBMCs. This TCR derives from a female donor in good health and CMV-seropositive. The chain's CDR3 is CASSQDGSWGSSYEQYF. CDR3 DNA sequence: TGCGCCAGCAGCCAAGATGGGTCATGGGGCAGTTCCTACGAGCAGTACTTC.